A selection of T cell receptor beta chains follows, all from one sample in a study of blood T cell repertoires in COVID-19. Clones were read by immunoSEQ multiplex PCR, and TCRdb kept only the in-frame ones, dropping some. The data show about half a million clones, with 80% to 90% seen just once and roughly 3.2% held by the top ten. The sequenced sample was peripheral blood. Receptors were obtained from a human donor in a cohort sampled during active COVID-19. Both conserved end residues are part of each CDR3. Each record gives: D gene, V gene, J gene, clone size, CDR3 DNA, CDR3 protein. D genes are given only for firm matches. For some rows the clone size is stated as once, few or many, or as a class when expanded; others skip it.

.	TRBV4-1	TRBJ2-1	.	TGCGCCAGCAGCCTCCGTGCCGAATCACTCTCCTACAATGAGCAGTTCTTC	CASSLRAESLSYNEQFF
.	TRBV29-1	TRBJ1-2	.	TGCAGCGTTGAAGATCGCACGGGGTATGGCTACACCTTC	CSVEDRTGYGYTF
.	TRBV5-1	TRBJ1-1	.	TGCGCCAGCAGCTTAGACGGACAGCCGAGAGACACTGAAGCTTTCTTT	CASSLDGQPRDTEAFF
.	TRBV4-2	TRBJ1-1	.	TGTGCCAGCAGCCAAGATCTTGTAACGAGAACTGAAGCTTTCTTT	CASSQDLVTRTEAFF
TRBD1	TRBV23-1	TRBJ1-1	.	TGCGCCAGCTCTCCAGGGGCGATTCGACAGGGAAGAATGAACACTGAAGCTTTCTTT	CASSPGAIRQGRMNTEAFF
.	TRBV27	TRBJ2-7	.	TGTGCCAGCAGTTTAAAGCTAGAGAGACGGTTCCCCTACGAGCAGTACTTC	CASSLKLERRFPYEQYF
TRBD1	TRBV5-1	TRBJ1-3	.	TGCGCCAGCAGCTTGCGGCAGGGGGCACCTGGAAACACCATATATTTT	CASSLRQGAPGNTIYF
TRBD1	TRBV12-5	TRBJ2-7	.	TGTGCTAGTGGTTTGGGATGGACAGGGCCCTACGAGCAGTACTTC	CASGLGWTGPYEQYF
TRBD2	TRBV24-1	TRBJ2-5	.	TGTGCCACCAGTGGTACGGCTAGCGGGATCGAAGAGACCCAGTACTTC	CATSGTASGIEETQYF
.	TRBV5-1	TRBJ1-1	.	TGCGCCAGCAGCGACCAGGGCCCGAACACTGAAGCTTTCTTT	CASSDQGPNTEAFF
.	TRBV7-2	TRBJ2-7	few	TGTGCCAGCAGCTTTTATTACTTAACGGGAGAGCAGTACTTC	CASSFYYLTGEQYF
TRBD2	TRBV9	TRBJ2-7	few	TGTGCCAGCAGCGGGAGCGGGAGCTACGAGCAGTACTTC	CASSGSGSYEQYF
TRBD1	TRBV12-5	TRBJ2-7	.	TGTGCTAGTGGTCTGGGACAGGGGGCGCATACCATTTTC	CASGLGQGAHTIF
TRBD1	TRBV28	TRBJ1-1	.	TGTGCCAGCAGTTTAGACAGGGGCACTGAAGCTTTCTTT	CASSLDRGTEAFF
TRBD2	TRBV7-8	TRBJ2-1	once	TGTGCCAGCAGCTCCCTAGCGGGAGTTTTAAGAAATGAGCAGTTCTTC	CASSSLAGVLRNEQFF
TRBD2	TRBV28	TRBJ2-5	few	TGTGCCAGCAGTCAGACTAGCGGACAAGAGACCCAGTACTTC	CASSQTSGQETQYF
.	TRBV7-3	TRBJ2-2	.	TGTGCCAGCAGCTCAGATACTGGGGGACTCACCGGGGAGCTGTTTTTT	CASSSDTGGLTGELFF
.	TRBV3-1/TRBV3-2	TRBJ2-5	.	TGTGCCAGCAGCCCCACCAGGTTAGAGACCCAGTACTTC	CASSPTRLETQYF
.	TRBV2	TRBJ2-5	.	TGTGCCAGCAGCGCCGGGGCCCAGTACTTC	CASSAGAQYF
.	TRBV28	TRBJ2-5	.	TGTGCCAGCATGTACGGGACAACAAAAGAGACCCAGTACTTC	CASMYGTTKETQYF
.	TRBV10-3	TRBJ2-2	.	TGTGCCATCAGTGAGTTAAACACCGGGGAGCTGTTTTTT	CAISELNTGELFF
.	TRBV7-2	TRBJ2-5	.	TGTGCCAGCAGATTGGGACTGACAGGGTTGATGGCGGAGACCCAGTACTTC	CASRLGLTGLMAETQYF
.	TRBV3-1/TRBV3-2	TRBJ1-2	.	TGTGCCAGCAGCCAAGAGGGGGCGCGGTACACCTTC	CASSQEGARYTF
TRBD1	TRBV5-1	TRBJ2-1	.	TGCGCCAGCCCGCCCCGGGACAGATCACCCACAGCTTACAATGAGCAGTTCTTC	CASPPRDRSPTAYNEQFF
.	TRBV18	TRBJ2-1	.	TGTGCCAGCTCACGGACTGACAATGAGCAGTTCTTC	CASSRTDNEQFF
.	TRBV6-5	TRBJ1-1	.	TGTGCCAGCAGTTACACAGGTACGAGGACTGAAGCTTTCTTT	CASSYTGTRTEAFF
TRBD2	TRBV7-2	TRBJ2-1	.	TGTGCCAGCAGCCTCGGGACTAGCGGGGACAATGAGCAGTTCTTC	CASSLGTSGDNEQFF
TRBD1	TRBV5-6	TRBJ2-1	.	TGTGCCAGCAGCTTGGAGAACAGGGGGCTTGAGCAGTTCTTC	CASSLENRGLEQFF
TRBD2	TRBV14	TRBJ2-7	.	TGTGCCAGCGGACGACTAGCGGGCGACTCCTACGAGCAGTACTTC	CASGRLAGDSYEQYF
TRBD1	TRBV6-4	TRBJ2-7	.	TGTGCCAGCAGTGCCCGACAGGGGAACGAGCAGTACTTC	CASSARQGNEQYF
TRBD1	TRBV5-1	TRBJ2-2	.	TGCGCCAGCAGCTTGGCTCTGACAGGGACCACCGGGGAGCTGTTTTTT	CASSLALTGTTGELFF
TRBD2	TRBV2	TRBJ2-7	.	TGTGCCAGCAGTGAGACTAGCGGGAGGGAGCAGTACTTC	CASSETSGREQYF
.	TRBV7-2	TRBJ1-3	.	TGTGCCAGCAGCTTAGTTGGTCCCAGCGGCATCGGAAACACCATATATTTT	CASSLVGPSGIGNTIYF